These 26 T cell receptor beta chains originate from one sample sequenced in a study of OX40 agonist ivuxolimab in advanced cancers. Method: immunoSEQ multiplex PCR; TCRdb's copy keeps in-frame clones and lacks some. Among 65,000 to 100,000 clones, about 86% were seen once, and the ten largest hold 6.6%. The specimen comprised CD4+ or CD8+ T cells sorted from blood, sampled in a trial of the OX40 agonist ivuxolimab. These receptors were obtained from an adult with an advanced solid tumor such as melanoma, head and neck, liver or kidney cancer.

V gene TRBV5-1 combines with J gene TRBJ2-4, with D uncertain. The CDR3 consists of 13 residues. CDR1 is SGHRS and CDR2 is YFSETQ in the germline V gene. V gave up 0 bases and J gave up 4 bases, with 5 bases separating them. The chain's CDR3 is CASSLVQKNIQYF. DNA for the CDR3: TGCGCCAGCAGCTTGGTACAGAAAAACATTCAGTACTTC. The variable domain in full, with the rest retrieved from reference TRBV5-1 and TRBJ2-4, is KAGVTQTPRYLIKTRGQQVTLSCSPISGHRSVSWYQQTPGQGLQFLFEYFSETQRNKGNFPGRFSGRQFSNSRSEMNVSTLELGDSALYLCASSLVQKNIQYFGAGTRLSVL.

CDR3 in DNA: TGTGCCAGCAGCTTAGACGGGACAGGGGGCTTAGATACGCAGTATTTT. It is translated as CASSLDGTGGLDTQYF. V and J are TRBV7-2 and TRBJ2-3, with TRBD1 matching 12 bases. After removal of 1 base from V and 5 bases from J, the junction contained 4 bases not matched to a gene. The CDR3 consists of 16 residues. The germline gives CDR1 SGHTA, CDR2 FQGNSA.

There are a few counts of this clone. The V and J genes are TRBV4-3 and TRBJ2-7, with 9 nucleotides matching TRBD2. Unmatched junction bases numbered 9, after V lost 0 bases and J lost 6 bases. CDR1 and CDR2 (germline): LGHNA, YSLEER. The CDR3 has 16 residues. The CDR3 sequence: CASSQDRRAGGGEQYF. The CDR3 DNA sequence: TGCGCCAGCAGCCAAGATCGACGAGCGGGAGGAGGCGAGCAGTACTTC.

This chain links TRBV6-1 with TRBJ1-5, with a possible D match to TRBD1 (5 bases). The germline V and J ends were trimmed by 7 bases and 2 bases, with 15 bases remaining between them. Germline CDR1 is MNHNS and CDR2 is SASEGT. The CDR3 contains 15 residues. This chain's CDR3 is CASTLQAVGNQPQHF. For the CDR3, the DNA is TGTGCCAGCACTCTACAGGCGGTTGGCAATCAGCCCCAGCATTTT.

Here the CDR3 reads CASSLDPQGRGNTIYF. In nucleotides, the CDR3 is TGTGCCAGCAGCTTAGATCCCCAGGGGCGGGGAAACACCATATATTTT. The chain links TRBV11-2 to TRBJ1-3; perhaps TRBD1 as D (6 bases). In germline, CDR1 is SGHAT, CDR2 FQNNGV. V lost 0 bases and J lost 4, with 13 bases in between. The CDR3 has 16 amino acids.

J is TRBJ2-7 and V is TRBV19, with D maybe TRBD1 (6 bases). The CDR3 totals 16 residues. Per the germline V gene, CDR1 is LNHDA and CDR2 is SQIVND (reference sequence). Trimming cost V 3 bases and J 2 bases, with 17 bases left between them. The DNA of the CDR3 is TGTGCCAGTAGTATGTCCCCAGGGGTTTTGGCCTACGAGCAGTACTTC. Translation: CASSMSPGVLAYEQYF.

The chain links TRBV7-2 to TRBJ2-1, with D possibly being TRBD1 (6 bases). CDR1 and CDR2 from the germline V gene are SGHTA and FQGNSA. Trimming removed 5 bases at V and 0 bases at J, with 8 bases between. There are 14 residues in the CDR3. CDR3 amino acids: CASSRGSSYNEQFF. CDR3 bases: TGTGCCAGCAGCAGGGGGAGCTCCTACAATGAGCAGTTCTTC.

The V gene is TRBV4-1, the J gene TRBJ1-2, with a tentative D call TRBD1 (5 bases). V was trimmed by 0 bases and J by 4 bases, leaving 12 bases between them. This CDR3 comprises 15 residues. From germline, CDR1 is MGHRA and CDR2 YSYEKL. CDR3 in DNA: TGCGCCAGCAGCCAAGATGGGGCAGGAGCCTATGGCTACACCTTC. It specifies CASSQDGAGAYGYTF.

The chain is built from TRBV5-1 and TRBJ2-2; no clear D gene. The CDR3 is 12 residues long. Trimming stripped 3 bases from V and 7 bases from J, with 7 bases between. The V gene's germline CDR1 is SGHRS and CDR2 YFSETQ. CDR3 amino acids: CASSSVGGELFF. CDR3 sequence (DNA): TGCGCCAGCAGCTCAGTAGGCGGGGAGCTGTTTTTT.

The rearrangement uses TRBV27 and TRBJ2-5; D is ambiguous. The DNA end favors TRBJ2-7, so the J call may be wrong. Germline CDR1 reads MNHEY; CDR2 reads SMNVEV (reference sequence). The CDR3 has 14 amino acids. This CDR3 is CASSSPATSYEQYF. CDR3 nucleotide sequence: TGTGCCAGCAGTTCCCCCGCGACCTCCTACGAGCAGTACTTC.

This chain uses TRBV6-5 with TRBJ1-1, with D tentatively TRBD1 (6 bases). The ends were cut back, 2 bases at V and 4 bases at J, with 8 bases in the middle. CDR1 MNHEY and CDR2 SVGAGI come from the germline V gene. The CDR3 loop spans 13 amino acids. CDR3 region: CASSYLRGTEAFF. In DNA, the CDR3 is TGTGCCAGCAGTTACCTCAGGGGCACTGAAGCTTTCTTT.

The V and J genes are TRBV28 and TRBJ1-2, with D tentatively TRBD1 (6 bases). CDR3 length equals 12 residues. CDR1 MDHEN and CDR2 SYDVKM come from the germline V gene. V lost 6 bases, J lost 8 bases, and 13 bases lay in between. CDR3 in DNA: TGTGCCAGCAGAGTAACAGGGATCGGCTACACCTTC. This gives the protein CASRVTGIGYTF.

The chain carries TRBV7-8 and TRBJ1-1; no reliable D call. Trimming removed 1 base from V and 1 base from J, with 10 bases in between. Germline loops: CDR1 SGHVS, CDR2 FQNEAQ. CDR3 length: 15 amino acids. The chain's CDR3 is CASSLEAQWNTEAFF. For the CDR3, the DNA is TGTGCCAGCAGCTTAGAGGCACAGTGGAACACTGAAGCTTTCTTT.

The chain combines TRBV6-5 with TRBJ2-1; the D gene is possibly TRBD2 (5 bases). CDR3 length: 13 residues. CDR1 and CDR2 from the germline V gene are MNHEY and SVGAGI. Trimming cost V 3 bases and J 12 bases, with 15 bases left between them. The CDR3 bases are TGTGCCAGCAGTTATCCCGGGGAAGATAGGCAGTTCTTC. As protein: CASSYPGEDRQFF.

The rearrangement links TRBV15 to TRBJ2-7; no clear D gene. This CDR3 comprises 13 residues. Between the trimmed V and J ends, which lost 0 bases and 0 bases, there was a span of 3 bases. CDR1 and CDR2 (germline): LNHNV, YYDKDF (reference sequence). The DNA of the CDR3 is TGTGCCACCAGCAGAGACGTCTCCTACGAGCAGTACTTC. This encodes CATSRDVSYEQYF.

CDR3 region: CASSPLPGGRNEQFF. For the CDR3, the DNA is TGTGCCAGCAGCCCCCTCCCGGGAGGGCGGAATGAGCAGTTCTTC. The V call is TRBV11-3, the J call TRBJ2-1, with TRBD2 identical over 8 bases. The CDR3 is 15 residues long. Germline V lookup: CDR1 SGHNT, CDR2 YENEEA. V dropped 5 bases and J dropped 7; count of bases not matched to a gene: 10.

The CDR3 DNA reads as TGTGCCTGGAGCGGTCTAGCGGACTACGAGCAGTACTTC. Its protein product is CAWSGLADYEQYF. The chain combines TRBV30 with TRBJ2-7; the match to TRBD2 covers 7 bases. CDR3 length equals 13 residues. V trimming: 3 bases; J trimming: 3 bases; junction bases outside the gene matches: 5. Germline V gene sequence: CDR1 GTSNPN, CDR2 SVGIG (reference sequence).

This chain connects TRBV18 to TRBJ2-7; 8 bases agree with TRBD1. The CDR3 runs to 13 residues. V lost 3 bases to trimming and J lost 6 bases; unmatched junction nucleotides: 4. In germline, CDR1 is KGHSH, CDR2 LQKENI. Here the CDR3 DNA reads TGTGCCAGCTCACCCGACAGGGGAGGCGAGCAGTACTTC. Its protein product is CASSPDRGGEQYF.

The CDR3 is CASSVATEGGDRGNEQFF. CDR3 coding DNA: TGTGCCAGCAGCGTAGCTACTGAGGGTGGGGACAGGGGGAATGAGCAGTTCTTC. The chain uses TRBV9 and TRBJ2-1; 11 bases match TRBD1. The CDR3 has 18 residues. V lost 0 bases to trimming and J lost 7 bases; unmatched junction nucleotides: 12. The germline V gene has CDR1 SGDLS and CDR2 YYNGEE.

This clone was counted between two and nine times. The chain employs TRBV9 and TRBJ2-5; D tentatively reads TRBD1 or TRBD2 (5 bases each). Trimming left V 0 bases short and J 3 bases short, with 9 bases between. Germline V gene data show CDR1 as SGDLS and CDR2 as YYNGEE. The CDR3 spans 14 residues. In DNA form, the CDR3 reads TGTGCCAGCAGCGTAGCGGGGACGGAAGAGACCCAGTACTTC. Its protein product is CASSVAGTEETQYF.

CDR3 amino acids: CASSWETSGMDTQYF. The CDR3 DNA reads TGTGCCAGCAGCTGGGAGACTAGCGGGATGGATACGCAGTATTTT. This chain links TRBV7-9 with TRBJ2-3, with 11 bases lining up with TRBD2. V was pared by 4 bases and J by 6 bases, with 6 bases of the junction left unmatched. The CDR3 has 15 residues. Germline lookup yields CDR1 SEHNR and CDR2 FQNEAQ (reference sequence).

The chain couples TRBV7-2 to TRBJ1-1, with a tentative D call TRBD1 (6 bases). The ends were cut back, 5 bases at V and 5 bases at J, with 15 bases in the middle. The CDR3 sequence is 14 residues long. Germline CDR1 SGHTA, CDR2 FQGNSA. The CDR3 nucleotides read TGTGCCAGCAGCCCCTCAGGGGCGTGGACTGAAGCTTTCTTT. Translating gives CASSPSGAWTEAFF. The full variable domain, completed using reference TRBV7-2 and TRBJ1-1, is GAGVSQSPSNKVTEKGKDVELRCDPISGHTALYWYRQSLGQGLEFLIYFQGNSAPDKSGLPSDRFSAERTGGSVSTLTIQRTQQEDSAVYLCASSPSGAWTEAFFGQGTRLTVV.

The chain uses TRBV6-5 and TRBJ2-3; D is unclear. The CDR3 covers 14 residues. CDR1 and CDR2 from the germline V gene are MNHEY and SVGAGI. V was pared by 0 bases and J by 1 base, with 5 bases between. CDR3 amino acids: CASSYSPRTDTQYF. The CDR3 nucleotides read TGTGCCAGCAGTTACTCTCCACGCACAGATACGCAGTATTTT.

The gene calls are TRBV30 and TRBJ1-5; D is possibly TRBD1 (6 bases). The V end lost 3 bases, the J end lost 0 bases, and 12 bases lay between the germline ends. CDR1 and CDR2 (germline): GTSNPN, SVGIG (reference sequence). The CDR3 sequence is 15 residues long. CDR3 nucleotides: TGTGCCTGGAGCCCGGACAGCCATAGCAATCAGCCCCAGCATTTT. Translating gives CAWSPDSHSNQPQHF.

V gene TRBV28 combines with J gene TRBJ1-2, with TRBD1 matching 9 bases. V gave up 7 bases and J gave up 6 bases; unmatched junction bases: 12. In germline, CDR1 is MDHEN, CDR2 SYDVKM. This CDR3 spans 15 amino acids. The CDR3 coding sequence is TGTGCCAGCATACGGGACAGGGCTAACCTTAATGGCTACACCTTC. Its translation is CASIRDRANLNGYTF.

The chain links TRBV15 to TRBJ2-1; D is unclear. The CDR3 is made up of 15 amino acids. The ends were cut back, 9 bases at V and 0 bases at J, with 15 bases in the middle. CDR1 and CDR2 from the germline V gene are LNHNV and YYDKDF (reference sequence). The CDR3 bases are TGTGCCACTACCCCACCCCCGGGCTCCTACAATGAGCAGTTCTTC. Translated: CATTPPPGSYNEQFF. The full variable domain, its missing parts supplied by reference TRBV15 and TRBJ2-1, is DAMVIQNPRYQVTQFGKPVTLSCSQTLNHNVMYWYQQKSSQAPKLLFHYYDKDFNNEADTPDNFQSRRPNTSFCFLDIRSPGLGDTAMYLCATTPPPGSYNEQFFGPGTRLTVL.